This is a list of T cell receptor beta chains from one sample in a study of regulatory T cells in long-lasting Graves disease. TCRdb itself ran the multiplex PCR reads through MiXCR, one entry per CDR3 protein. The sample records hundreds of thousands of distinct CDR3 sequences, about a sixth being singletons. The same data also contributed to another study, on T cells in Graves' hyperthyroidism and ophthalmopathy.

The input for sequencing was peripheral blood mononuclear cells (PBMCs), taken at new diagnosis, from a patient treated with antithyroid drugs. These receptors were obtained from a woman aged 30 to 39 with Graves disease. Each CDR3 is given with its conserved first and last residue. Each record gives: clone size, J gene, D gene, V gene, CDR3 DNA, CDR3 protein. The D gene is left open where the match is weak. Clone size appears in some rows only: once, few, many, or a class for an expanded clone.

few | TRBJ2-7 | TRBD2 | TRBV6-5 | TGTGCCAGCAGTTACCTGGGACTAGCGGGAGGCAACTCCTACGAGCAGTACTTC | CASSYLGLAGGNSYEQYF
many | TRBJ2-3 | . | TRBV12-3/TRBV12-4 | TGTGCCAGCAGGGAATACAGGGATGGCACAGATACGCAGTATTTT | CASREYRDGTDTQYF
many | TRBJ1-1 | . | TRBV12-5 | TGTGCTAGTGGTGTGACAGTTGGGGGGATGAACACTGAAGCTTTCTTT | CASGVTVGGMNTEAFF
few | TRBJ1-5 | . | TRBV25-1 | TGTGCCAGCAGTTCAGGTGCCCGCAATCAGCCCCAGCATTTT | CASSSGARNQPQHF
many | TRBJ1-1 | . | TRBV6-1 | TGTGCCAGCAGTGATCCATTGAGTGCGGTGGGGGGGATGAACACTGAAGCTTTCTTT | CASSDPLSAVGGMNTEAFF
few | TRBJ2-3 | TRBD2 | TRBV27 | TGTGCCAGCAAAGCGGGGGGGGGAGATACGCAGTATTTT | CASKAGGGDTQYF
. | TRBJ2-6 | . | TRBV6-5 | TGTGCCAGCAGTTACTCAACTGCTGGGGCCAACGTCCTGACTTTC | CASSYSTAGANVLTF
many | TRBJ1-5 | TRBD1 | TRBV7-8 | TGTGCCAGCAGCTTAGACCCGACAGGGGGCTGGAGTGAGTATCAGCCCCAGCATTTT | CASSLDPTGGWSEYQPQHF
many | TRBJ2-7 | . | TRBV20-1 | TGCAGTGCTAGGAAGGACGAGCAGTACTTC | CSARKDEQYF
few | TRBJ1-6 | TRBD1 | TRBV5-4 | TGTGCCAGCAGCTTGGGTTCGCCGGGACAGGGGGGTTCACCCCTCCACTTT | CASSLGSPGQGGSPLHF
many | TRBJ2-7 | . | TRBV28 | TGTGCCAGCAGTTGGTCACTGCAACCCTACGAGCAGTACTTC | CASSWSLQPYEQYF
few | TRBJ2-6 | . | TRBV11-1 | TGTGCCAGCAGAATCGCCGGGGCCAACGTCCTGACTTTC | CASRIAGANVLTF
many | TRBJ1-5 | TRBD1 | TRBV20-1 | TGCAGTGCTAAGGACAGGGGGCCCCTTCAGCCCCAGCATTTT | CSAKDRGPLQPQHF